A selection of T cell receptor beta chains follows, all from one sample in a study of T cells in Graves' hyperthyroidism and ophthalmopathy. TCRdb reprocessed the multiplex PCR reads with MiXCR, giving one entry per CDR3 protein. The repertoire includes a few hundred thousand distinct CDR3 sequences, about 16% of them detected once, and 25% to 30% sits in the top ten. Sequencing input: blood. The receptors stem from a woman aged 25-40 years with Graves' ophthalmopathy. The CDR3 runs from the conserved cysteine through the conserved F or W. Each record gives: J gene, D gene, clone size, V gene, CDR3 DNA, CDR3 protein. The D gene is left open where the match is weak. Size is stated for part of the rows, as once, few or many counts, or as a class when the clone is expanded.

TRBJ2-1	NA	many	TRBV4-3	TGCGCCAGCAGCCAAGTGGGGGGGCCGGGGTACAATGAGCAGTTCTTC	CASSQVGGPGYNEQFF
TRBJ2-5	NA	many	TRBV28	TGTGCCAGCAGTATCCCTCGGGGAGTGGAGACCCAGTACTTC	CASSIPRGVETQYF
TRBJ2-7	NA	few	TRBV27	TGTGCCAGCAGCCCATCCGGGGTAGGAGAGCAGTACTTC	CASSPSGVGEQYF
TRBJ2-3	NA	many	TRBV3-1	TGTGCCAGCAGCCGGGGCCCAATCGAGGCAGATACGCAGTATTTT	CASSRGPIEADTQYF
TRBJ2-1	TRBD1	NA	TRBV3-1	TGTGCCAGCAGCCAACGCGTGACAGGGGCAAATGAGCAGTTCTTC	CASSQRVTGANEQFF
TRBJ2-5	TRBD2	many	TRBV9	TGTGCCAGCAGCGCAGCGGGAGGGCTCCAAGAGACCCAGTACTTC	CASSAAGGLQETQYF
TRBJ2-3	NA	NA	TRBV4-3	TGCGCCAGCAGCCCCGACTGGAGGGACCGAAGGTACACAGATACGCAGTATTTT	CASSPDWRDRRYTDTQYF
TRBJ2-7	NA	many	TRBV2	TGTGCCTGTTATAGGACCTCCTACGAGCAGTACTTC	CACYRTSYEQYF
TRBJ2-3	NA	many	TRBV6-6	TGTGCCAGCAGTTACAGAGCCGTAGCTAGCACAGATACGCAGTATTTT	CASSYRAVASTDTQYF
TRBJ2-2	TRBD2	NA	TRBV6-2/TRBV6-3	TGTGCCAGCAGCCACCGTCTAGCGGGAGGAGGGACCGGGGAGCTGTTTTTT	CASSHRLAGGGTGELFF
TRBJ1-5	TRBD1	NA	TRBV19	TGTGCCAGTAGTATCATTGAGGGGGCTCAGCCCCAGCATTTT	CASSIIEGAQPQHF
TRBJ2-5	NA	NA	TRBV6-1	TGTGCCAGCAGTGAAGTAGCGGATACAGAGACCCAGTACTTC	CASSEVADTETQYF
TRBJ2-7	NA	few	TRBV7-2	TGTGCCAGCAGCTTACCGGGAGCAGGCGAGCAGTACTTC	CASSLPGAGEQYF
TRBJ2-7	TRBD1	few	TRBV24-1	TGTGCCACCAGCACCGGGACAGGGGACGAGCAGTACTTC	CATSTGTGDEQYF
TRBJ2-2	TRBD2	many	TRBV7-2	TGTGCCAGCAGCCCTACCTCCAGCGGGAGAAGCGGGGAGCTGTTTTTT	CASSPTSSGRSGELFF
TRBJ2-1	TRBD1	NA	TRBV7-9	TGTGCCAGCGAAGGTGGCAGGGGGTTGGTCTTC	CASEGGRGLVF
TRBJ2-5	TRBD2	few	TRBV20-1	TGCAGTGCTGGGACTAGCGGGAGGGCCGGGACCCAGTACTTC	CSAGTSGRAGTQYF
TRBJ1-2	NA	many	TRBV2	TGTGCCAGCAGTGAAACGGAGATTACCTATGGCTACACCTTC	CASSETEITYGYTF
TRBJ2-7	TRBD2	many	TRBV5-6	TGTGCCAGCAGCTTGGTTTGGCGGGAGGCTCAAGCCTACGAGCAGTACTTC	CASSLVWREAQAYEQYF
TRBJ2-3	NA	many	TRBV7-7	TGTGCTAGCAGCTTTACTGACACAGATACGCAGTATTTT	CASSFTDTDTQYF
TRBJ2-7	TRBD2	many	TRBV28	TGTGCCAGCAGTTCCCCAGCTAGCGGGGGGTTCTCCTACGAGCAGTACTTC	CASSSPASGGFSYEQYF
TRBJ2-7	NA	few	TRBV5-1	TGCGCCAGCAGCGTAGGGGGTCATACCATTTCCGAGCAGTACTTC	CASSVGGHTISEQYF